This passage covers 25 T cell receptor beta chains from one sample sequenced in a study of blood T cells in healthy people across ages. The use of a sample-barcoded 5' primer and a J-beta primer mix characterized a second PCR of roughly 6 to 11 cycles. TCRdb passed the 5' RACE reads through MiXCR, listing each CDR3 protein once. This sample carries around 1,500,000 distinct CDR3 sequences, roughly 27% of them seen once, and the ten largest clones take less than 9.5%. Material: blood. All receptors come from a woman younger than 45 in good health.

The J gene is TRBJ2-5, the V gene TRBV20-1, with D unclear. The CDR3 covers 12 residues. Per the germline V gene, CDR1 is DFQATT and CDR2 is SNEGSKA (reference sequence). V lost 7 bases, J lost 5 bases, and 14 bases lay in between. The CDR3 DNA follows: TGCAGTGTATCGCACTCCGCGGAGACCCAGTACTTC. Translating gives CSVSHSAETQYF.

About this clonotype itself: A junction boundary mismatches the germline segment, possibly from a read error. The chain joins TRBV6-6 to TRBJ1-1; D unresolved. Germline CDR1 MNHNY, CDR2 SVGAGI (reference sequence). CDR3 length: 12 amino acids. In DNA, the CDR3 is TGTGCCAGCAATCAAATGAACACTGGAGCTTTCTTT. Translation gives CASNQMNTGAFF.

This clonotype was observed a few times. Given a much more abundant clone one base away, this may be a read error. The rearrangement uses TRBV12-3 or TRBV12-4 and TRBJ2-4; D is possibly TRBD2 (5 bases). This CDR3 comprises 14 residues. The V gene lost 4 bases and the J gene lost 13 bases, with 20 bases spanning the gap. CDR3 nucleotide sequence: TGTGCCAGCAGTTCGACACTAGGGTCGGGCAAGCAGTACTTC. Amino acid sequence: CASSSTLGSGKQYF.

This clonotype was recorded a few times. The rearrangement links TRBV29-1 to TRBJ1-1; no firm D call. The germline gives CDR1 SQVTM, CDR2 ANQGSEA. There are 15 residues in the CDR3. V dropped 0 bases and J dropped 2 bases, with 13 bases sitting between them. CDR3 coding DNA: TGCAGCGTTGAAGACGGAGGCGGCAACAACACTGAAGCTTTCTTT. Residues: CSVEDGGGNNTEAFF.

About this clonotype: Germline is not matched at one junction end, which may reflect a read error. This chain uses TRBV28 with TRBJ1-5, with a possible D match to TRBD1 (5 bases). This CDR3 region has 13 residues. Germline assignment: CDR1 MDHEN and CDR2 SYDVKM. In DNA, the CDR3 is TGTGCCAGCCGTTTGGAGGGGCCTCAGCCCCAGCATTTT. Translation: CASRLEGPQPQHF.

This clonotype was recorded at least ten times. The CDR3 DNA is TGCAGTGCTAGGGGGCTAGCGGGAGTGTACAATGAGCAGTTCTTC. Translating it yields CSARGLAGVYNEQFF. The chain carries TRBV20-1 and TRBJ2-1; 10 nucleotides align to TRBD2. This CDR3 is built from 15 residues. Unmatched junction bases numbered 6, after V lost 3 bases and J lost 4 bases. Germline V gene data show CDR1 as DFQATT and CDR2 as SNEGSKA (reference sequence).

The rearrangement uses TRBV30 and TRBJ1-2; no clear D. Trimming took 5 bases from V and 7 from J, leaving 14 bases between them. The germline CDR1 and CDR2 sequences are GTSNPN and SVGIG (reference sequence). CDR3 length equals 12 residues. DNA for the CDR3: TGTGCCTGGGGACGGCTAAAAGGTGGCTACACCTTC. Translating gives CAWGRLKGGYTF.

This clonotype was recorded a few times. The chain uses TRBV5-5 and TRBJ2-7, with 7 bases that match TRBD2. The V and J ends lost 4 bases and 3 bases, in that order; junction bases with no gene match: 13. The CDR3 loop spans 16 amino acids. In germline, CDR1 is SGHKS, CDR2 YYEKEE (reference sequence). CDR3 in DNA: TGTGCCAGCAGCAGAACTAGTACTGGCGGGAGCTACGAGCAGTACTTC. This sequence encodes CASSRTSTGGSYEQYF.

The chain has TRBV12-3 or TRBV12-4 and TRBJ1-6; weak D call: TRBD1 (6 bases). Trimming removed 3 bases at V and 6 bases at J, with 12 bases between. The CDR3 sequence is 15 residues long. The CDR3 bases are TGTGCCAGCAGTTTTAGGTCGGGGGCTAATTCACCCCTCCACTTT. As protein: CASSFRSGANSPLHF.

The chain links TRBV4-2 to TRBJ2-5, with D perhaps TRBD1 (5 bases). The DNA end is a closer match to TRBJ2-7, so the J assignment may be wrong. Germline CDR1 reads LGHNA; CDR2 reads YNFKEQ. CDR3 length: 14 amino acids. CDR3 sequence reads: CASPVHDRRHEQYF. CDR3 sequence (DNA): TGTGCCAGCCCGGTTCACGACAGAAGGCACGAGCAGTACTTC.

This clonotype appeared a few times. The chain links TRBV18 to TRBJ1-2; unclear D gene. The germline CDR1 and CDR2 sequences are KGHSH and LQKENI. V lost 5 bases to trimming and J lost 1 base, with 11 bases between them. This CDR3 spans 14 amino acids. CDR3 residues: CASSSDSVNYGYTF. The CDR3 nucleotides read TGTGCCAGCTCATCCGATAGCGTTAACTATGGCTACACCTTC. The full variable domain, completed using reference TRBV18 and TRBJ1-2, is NAGVMQNPRHLVRRRGQEARLRCSPMKGHSHVYWYRQLPEEGLKFMVYLQKENIIDESGMPKERFSAEFPKEGPSILRIQQVVRGDSAAYFCASSSDSVNYGYTFGSGTRLTVV.

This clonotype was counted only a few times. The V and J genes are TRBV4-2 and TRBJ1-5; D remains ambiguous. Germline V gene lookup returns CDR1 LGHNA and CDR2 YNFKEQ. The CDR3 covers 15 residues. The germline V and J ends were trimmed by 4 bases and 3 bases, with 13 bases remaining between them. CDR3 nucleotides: TGTGCCAGCAGCCCCCGCGCAGATTCCAATCAGCCCCAGCATTTT. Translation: CASSPRADSNQPQHF.

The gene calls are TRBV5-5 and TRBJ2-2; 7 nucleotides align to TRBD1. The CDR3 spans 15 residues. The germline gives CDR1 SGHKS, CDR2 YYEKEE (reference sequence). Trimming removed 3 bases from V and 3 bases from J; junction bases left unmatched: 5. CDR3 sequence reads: CASSSADRYTGELFF. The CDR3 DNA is TGTGCCAGCAGCTCCGCGGACAGGTACACCGGGGAGCTGTTTTTT.

Written as DNA, the CDR3 is TGTGCCAGCAGCGGGGGTAAGGTTGACGGACCCTCTGGACCCCTCCACTTT. It encodes CASSGGKVDGPSGPLHF. V is TRBV9 and J is TRBJ1-6; D not resolved. CDR1 SGDLS and CDR2 YYNGEE come from the germline V gene. Trimming left V 3 bases short and J 12 bases short, with 25 bases between. The CDR3 has 17 amino acids.

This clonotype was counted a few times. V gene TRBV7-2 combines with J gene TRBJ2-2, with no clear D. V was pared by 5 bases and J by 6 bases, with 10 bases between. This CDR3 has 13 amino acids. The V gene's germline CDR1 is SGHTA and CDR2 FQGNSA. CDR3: CASSPREPGELFF. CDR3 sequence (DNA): TGTGCCAGCAGCCCCCGCGAACCCGGGGAGCTGTTTTTT.

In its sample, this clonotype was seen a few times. In DNA, the CDR3 is TGCGCCAGCAGCAGAAGTCGGTCGGGGGAGACCCAGTACTTC. The encoded protein is CASSRSRSGETQYF. J is TRBJ2-5 and V is TRBV5-1, with D tentatively TRBD2 (5 bases). V shed 4 bases and J shed 5 bases, with 15 bases lying between them. CDR1 is SGHRS and CDR2 is YFSETQ in the germline V gene. CDR3 length: 14 residues.

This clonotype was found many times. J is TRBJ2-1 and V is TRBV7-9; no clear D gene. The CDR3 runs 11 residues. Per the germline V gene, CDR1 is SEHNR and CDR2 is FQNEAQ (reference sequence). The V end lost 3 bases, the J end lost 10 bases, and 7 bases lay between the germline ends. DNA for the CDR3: TGTGCCAGCAGCTTCAACCTAGAGCAGTTCTTC. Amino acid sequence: CASSFNLEQFF.

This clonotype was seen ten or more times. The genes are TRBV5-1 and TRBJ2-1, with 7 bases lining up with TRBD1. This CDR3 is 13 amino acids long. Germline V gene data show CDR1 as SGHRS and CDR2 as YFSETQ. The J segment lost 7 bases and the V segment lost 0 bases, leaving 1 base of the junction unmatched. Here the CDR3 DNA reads TGCGCCAGCAGCTTGGTACAGGGGAATGAGCAGTTCTTC. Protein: CASSLVQGNEQFF.

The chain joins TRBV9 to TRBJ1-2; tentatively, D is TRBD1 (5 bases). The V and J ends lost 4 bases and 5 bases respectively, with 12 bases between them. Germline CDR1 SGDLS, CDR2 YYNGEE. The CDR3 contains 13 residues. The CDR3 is CASSTGQWYGYTF. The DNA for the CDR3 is TGTGCCAGCAGCACCGGACAATGGTATGGCTACACCTTC.

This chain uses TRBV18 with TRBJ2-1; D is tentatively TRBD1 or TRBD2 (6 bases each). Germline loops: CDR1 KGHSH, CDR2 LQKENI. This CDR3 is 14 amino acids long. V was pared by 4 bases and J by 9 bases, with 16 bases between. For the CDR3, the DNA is TGTGCCAGCTCACATGGGGGGCCGTGGATTGAGCAGTTCTTC. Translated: CASSHGGPWIEQFF.

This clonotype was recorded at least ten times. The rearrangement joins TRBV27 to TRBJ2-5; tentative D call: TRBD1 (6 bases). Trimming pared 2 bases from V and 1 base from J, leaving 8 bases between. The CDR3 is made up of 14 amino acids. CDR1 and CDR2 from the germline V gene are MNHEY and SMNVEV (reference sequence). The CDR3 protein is CASSLTQGQETQYF. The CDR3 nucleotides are TGTGCCAGCAGTTTAACACAGGGCCAAGAGACCCAGTACTTC.

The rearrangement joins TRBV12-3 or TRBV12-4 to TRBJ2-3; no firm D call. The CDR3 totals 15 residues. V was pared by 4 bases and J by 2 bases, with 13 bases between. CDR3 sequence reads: CASSSGRKATDTQYF. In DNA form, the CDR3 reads TGTGCCAGCAGTTCCGGACGGAAAGCCACAGATACGCAGTATTTT.

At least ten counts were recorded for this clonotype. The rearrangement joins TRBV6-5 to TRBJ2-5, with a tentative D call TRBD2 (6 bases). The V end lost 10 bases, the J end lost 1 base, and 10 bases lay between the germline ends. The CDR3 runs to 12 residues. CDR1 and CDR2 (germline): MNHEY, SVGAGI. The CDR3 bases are TGTGCCACTCGGGACTCCCAAGAGACCCAGTACTTC. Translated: CATRDSQETQYF.

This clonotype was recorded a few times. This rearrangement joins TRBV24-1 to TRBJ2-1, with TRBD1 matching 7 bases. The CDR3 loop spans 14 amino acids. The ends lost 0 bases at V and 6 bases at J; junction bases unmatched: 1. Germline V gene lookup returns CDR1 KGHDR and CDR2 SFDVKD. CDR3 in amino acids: CATSDLRDSNEQFF. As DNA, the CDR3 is TGTGCCACCAGTGATTTGCGGGACAGCAATGAGCAGTTCTTC.

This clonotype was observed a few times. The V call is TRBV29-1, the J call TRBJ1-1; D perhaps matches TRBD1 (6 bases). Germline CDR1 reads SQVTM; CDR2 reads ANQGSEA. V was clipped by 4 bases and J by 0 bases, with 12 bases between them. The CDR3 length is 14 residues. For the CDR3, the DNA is TGCAGCGTTGGTGGGGGCATTATGAACACTGAAGCTTTCTTT. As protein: CSVGGGIMNTEAFF.